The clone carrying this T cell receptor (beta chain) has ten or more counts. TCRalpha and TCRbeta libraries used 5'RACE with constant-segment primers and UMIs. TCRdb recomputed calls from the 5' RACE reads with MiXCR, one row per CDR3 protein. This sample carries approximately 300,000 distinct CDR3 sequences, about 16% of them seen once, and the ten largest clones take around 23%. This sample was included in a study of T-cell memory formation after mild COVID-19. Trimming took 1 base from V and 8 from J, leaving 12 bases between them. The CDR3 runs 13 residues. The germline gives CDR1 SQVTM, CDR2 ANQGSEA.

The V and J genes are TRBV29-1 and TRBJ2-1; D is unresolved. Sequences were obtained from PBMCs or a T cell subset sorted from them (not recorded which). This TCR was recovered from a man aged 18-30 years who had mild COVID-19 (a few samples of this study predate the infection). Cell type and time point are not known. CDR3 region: CSVEADLAYEQFF. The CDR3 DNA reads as TGCAGCGTTGAAGCAGACTTAGCATATGAGCAGTTCTTC.